A selection of T cell receptor beta chains follows, all from one sample in a study of blood T cell repertoires in COVID-19. Generated by immunoSEQ multiplex PCR, the TCRdb table keeps only in-frame clones and is missing some. The sample yields under 200,000 clones, about 85% seen once. The source material was PBMCs or T cells enriched from blood (not recorded which). The receptors come from a woman in her forties or fifties who had recovered from COVID-19. The CDR3 runs from the conserved cysteine through the conserved F or W. Each record gives: V gene, D gene, J gene, clone size, CDR3 protein, CDR3 DNA. D genes are given only for firm matches. Not all rows give a size; the values are once, few, many and, for expanded clones, a class.

V: TRBV5-1
D: .
J: TRBJ1-4
size: .
CDR3: CASSFDKGRGEKLFF
DNA: TGCGCCAGCAGCTTCGATAAAGGGAGAGGTGAAAAACTGTTTTTT

V: TRBV5-4
D: TRBD1
J: TRBJ2-5
size: .
CDR3: CASSIDRGDWTQYF
DNA: TGTGCCAGCAGCATCGACAGGGGGGATTGGACCCAGTACTTC

V: TRBV7-9
D: .
J: TRBJ2-2
size: .
CDR3: CASSLEWGLNTGELFF
DNA: TGTGCCAGCAGCTTAGAGTGGGGGCTCAACACCGGGGAGCTGTTTTTT

V: TRBV5-1
D: .
J: TRBJ1-2
size: .
CDR3: CASSATRGDYGYTF
DNA: TGCGCCAGCAGCGCGACACGGGGGGACTATGGCTACACCTTC

V: TRBV5-1
D: .
J: TRBJ1-4
size: .
CDR3: CASRPDSTNEKLFF
DNA: TGCGCCAGCAGGCCTGACAGTACTAATGAAAAACTGTTTTTT

V: TRBV28
D: .
J: TRBJ2-2
size: .
CDR3: CASSFLTGGSGITGELFF
DNA: TGTGCCAGCAGTTTCTTGACGGGGGGCTCGGGAATCACCGGGGAGCTGTTTTTT

V: TRBV5-8
D: TRBD1
J: TRBJ1-2
size: .
CDR3: CASSLGTGRTNYGYTF
DNA: TGTGCCAGCAGCTTGGGGACAGGTAGAACTAACTATGGCTACACCTTC

V: TRBV18
D: .
J: TRBJ1-6
size: once
CDR3: CASSPSLDSPLHF
DNA: TGTGCCAGCTCACCAAGCCTTGATTCACCCCTCCACTTT

V: TRBV24-1
D: TRBD1
J: TRBJ2-7
size: .
CDR3: CATSGSGQGYYEQYF
DNA: TGTGCCACCAGTGGCTCGGGACAGGGGTACTACGAGCAGTACTTC

V: TRBV7-9
D: .
J: TRBJ2-1
size: .
CDR3: CASIPRGASYNEQFF
DNA: TGTGCCAGCATCCCCCGGGGAGCCTCCTACAATGAGCAGTTCTTC

V: TRBV7-2
D: .
J: TRBJ1-6
size: .
CDR3: CASSLGPGGSYNSPLHF
DNA: TGTGCCAGCAGTTTGGGGCCCGGGGGCTCCTATAATTCACCCCTCCACTTT

V: TRBV4-3
D: .
J: TRBJ2-7
size: .
CDR3: CASSQDVGGFYEQYF
DNA: TGCGCCAGCAGCCAAGATGTAGGGGGTTTCTACGAGCAGTACTTC

V: TRBV24-1
D: TRBD2
J: TRBJ2-4
size: .
CDR3: CATGREGIQYF
DNA: TGTGCCACGGGTCGGGAGGGCATTCAGTACTTC

V: TRBV19
D: .
J: TRBJ2-1
size: .
CDR3: CASSISAGNPYNEQFF
DNA: TGTGCCAGTAGTATTTCTGCCGGGAACCCCTACAATGAGCAGTTCTTC

V: TRBV6-5
D: .
J: TRBJ2-5
size: .
CDR3: CASSYTVSFGETQYF
DNA: TGTGCCAGCAGTTACACGGTTTCGTTTGGAGAGACCCAGTACTTC

V: TRBV28
D: .
J: TRBJ1-3
size: .
CDR3: CASSQTRQTGNTIYF
DNA: TGTGCCAGCAGTCAGACTAGACAGACTGGAAACACCATATATTTT

V: TRBV9
D: .
J: TRBJ1-3
size: .
CDR3: CASSVDGTSGNTIYF
DNA: TGTGCCAGCAGCGTGGACGGGACATCTGGAAACACCATATATTTT

V: TRBV11-2
D: .
J: TRBJ2-1
size: .
CDR3: CASSLDVTVYNEQFF
DNA: TGTGCCAGCAGCTTAGATGTGACTGTTTACAATGAGCAGTTCTTC

V: TRBV2
D: TRBD1
J: TRBJ1-2
size: .
CDR3: CASSAWTGQANYGYTF
DNA: TGTGCCAGCAGCGCCTGGACAGGTCAAGCTAACTATGGCTACACCTTC

V: TRBV7-2
D: .
J: TRBJ2-7
size: .
CDR3: CASSLRAGPRGLYEQYF
DNA: TGTGCCAGCAGCTTACGAGCGGGCCCGAGGGGGCTATACGAGCAGTACTTC

V: TRBV19
D: .
J: TRBJ1-4
size: .
CDR3: CASSRRAEDAMFF
DNA: TGTGCCAGTAGTCGCAGGGCCGAGGATGCGATGTTTTTT

V: TRBV20-1
D: .
J: TRBJ2-1
size: .
CDR3: CSAPQGAPQFF
DNA: TGCAGTGCTCCCCAGGGTGCCCCGCAGTTCTTC

V: TRBV12-3/TRBV12-4
D: .
J: TRBJ1-3
size: .
CDR3: CASSFYGGNTIYF
DNA: TGTGCCAGCAGTTTTTACGGGGGAAACACCATATATTTT

V: TRBV3-1/TRBV3-2
D: .
J: TRBJ1-2
size: .
CDR3: CASSQGRAYGYTF
DNA: TGTGCCAGCAGCCAAGGCAGGGCCTATGGCTACACCTTC

V: TRBV27
D: TRBD1
J: TRBJ1-3
size: many
CDR3: CASSSTGHSGNTIYF
DNA: TGTGCCAGCAGTTCGACAGGGCACTCTGGAAACACCATATATTTT

V: TRBV6-5
D: .
J: TRBJ1-1
size: .
CDR3: CASSYQIRGGTEAFF
DNA: TGTGCCAGCAGTTACCAGATTCGGGGTGGCACTGAAGCTTTCTTT

V: TRBV7-3
D: .
J: TRBJ1-1
size: once
CDR3: CASSPTRVGTEAFF
DNA: TGTGCCAGCAGCCCAACCAGGGTGGGCACTGAAGCTTTCTTT